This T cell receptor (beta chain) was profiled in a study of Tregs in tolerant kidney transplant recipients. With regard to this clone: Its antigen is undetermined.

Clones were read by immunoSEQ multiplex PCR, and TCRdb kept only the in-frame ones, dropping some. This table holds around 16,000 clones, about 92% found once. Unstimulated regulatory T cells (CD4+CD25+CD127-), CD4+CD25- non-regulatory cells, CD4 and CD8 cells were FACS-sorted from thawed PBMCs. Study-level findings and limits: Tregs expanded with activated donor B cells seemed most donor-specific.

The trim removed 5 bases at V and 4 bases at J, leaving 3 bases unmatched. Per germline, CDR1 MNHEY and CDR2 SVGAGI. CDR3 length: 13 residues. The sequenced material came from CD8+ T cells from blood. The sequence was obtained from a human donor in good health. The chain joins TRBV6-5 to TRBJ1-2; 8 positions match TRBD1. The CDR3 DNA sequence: TGTGCCAGCAGTCAGGGGGCTGGCTATGGCTACACCTTC. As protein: CASSQGAGYGYTF.